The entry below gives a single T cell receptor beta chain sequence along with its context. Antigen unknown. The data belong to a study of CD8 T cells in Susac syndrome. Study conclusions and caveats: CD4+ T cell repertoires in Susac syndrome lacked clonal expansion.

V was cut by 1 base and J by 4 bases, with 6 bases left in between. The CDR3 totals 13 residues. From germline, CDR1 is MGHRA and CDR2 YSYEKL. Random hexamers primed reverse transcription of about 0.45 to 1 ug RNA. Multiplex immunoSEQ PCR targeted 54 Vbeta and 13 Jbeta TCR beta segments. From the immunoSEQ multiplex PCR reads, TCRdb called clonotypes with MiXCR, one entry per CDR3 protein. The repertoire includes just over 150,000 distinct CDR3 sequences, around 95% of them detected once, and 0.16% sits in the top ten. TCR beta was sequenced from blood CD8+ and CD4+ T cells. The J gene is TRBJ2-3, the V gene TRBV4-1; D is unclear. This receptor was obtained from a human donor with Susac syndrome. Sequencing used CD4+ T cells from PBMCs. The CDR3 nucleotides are TGCGCCAGCAGCCAAGGGGTGTCAGATACGCAGTATTTT. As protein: CASSQGVSDTQYF.